Listed below are T cell receptor beta chains from one sample, sequenced in a study of control samples from healthy donors and cancer patients. The repertoire was sequenced with immunoSEQ multiplex PCR; TCRdb's copy has only in-frame clones and lacks some. The table records more than 65,000 clones, around 84% of them present only once. Sequenced: blood. The receptors stem from a man in his fifties or sixties in good health. CDR3s include the opening cysteine and the closing phenylalanine or tryptophan. The D gene is left open where the match is weak. Expanded clones get a size class; other rows say once, few or many, or leave the size out.

NA	TRBV9	TRBJ1-1	NA	CASSDWRNTEAFF	TGTGCCAGCAGCGACTGGAGGAACACTGAAGCTTTCTTT
few	TRBV19	TRBJ2-5	TRBD1	CASSFPGTGSKTQYF	TGTGCCAGTAGTTTTCCCGGGACAGGGTCCAAGACCCAGTACTTC
NA	TRBV30	TRBJ2-2	NA	CAWSLRGRTNTGELFF	TGTGCCTGGTCCCTCAGGGGCAGGACGAACACCGGGGAGCTGTTTTTT
NA	TRBV11-2	TRBJ1-2	NA	CASSLEADYGYTF	TGTGCCAGCAGCTTAGAAGCGGACTATGGCTACACCTTC
NA	TRBV6-2/TRBV6-3	TRBJ2-5	NA	CASTPTRGRYQETQYF	TGTGCCAGCACCCCAACGCGAGGCCGGTACCAAGAGACCCAGTACTTC
NA	TRBV9	TRBJ1-1	NA	CASRTGLGMNTEAFF	TGTGCCAGCAGAACAGGGTTGGGCATGAACACTGAAGCTTTCTTT
NA	TRBV12-3/TRBV12-4	TRBJ1-5	NA	CASSFGDQPQHF	TGTGCCAGCAGTTTCGGAGATCAGCCCCAGCATTTT
NA	TRBV12-5	TRBJ1-1	NA	CASGLDSEIKNTEAFF	TGTGCTAGTGGTTTGGACTCAGAGATAAAGAACACTGAAGCTTTCTTT
NA	TRBV5-4	TRBJ2-3	NA	CASNFIGSIDTQYF	TGTGCCAGCAACTTCATAGGGTCAATCGATACGCAGTATTTT
few	TRBV7-8	TRBJ1-2	NA	CASSLEAGRSPRRNYGYTF	TGTGCCAGCAGCTTAGAGGCGGGACGGAGCCCAAGGAGGAACTATGGCTACACCTTC
NA	TRBV5-6	TRBJ1-2	NA	CASSLFGSVTDGYTF	TGTGCCAGCAGCTTGTTTGGGTCGGTAACGGATGGCTACACCTTC
NA	TRBV10-3	TRBJ2-5	NA	CAISAQGMGQETQYF	TGTGCCATCAGTGCCCAGGGGATGGGCCAAGAGACCCAGTACTTC
NA	TRBV19	TRBJ1-1	NA	CASSIGRVTEAFF	TGTGCCAGTAGTATAGGGCGGGTTACTGAAGCTTTCTTT
NA	TRBV30	TRBJ1-3	NA	CAWSRLGTRSGNTIYF	TGTGCCTGGAGTCGCCTCGGGACCCGCTCTGGAAACACCATATATTTT